This TCR beta chain derives from a study of blood T cell repertoires in COVID-19. About the research overall: Samples taken during acute and convalescent COVID-19 were collected in the United States, Italy and Spain. The analysed material was cDNA or gDNA that came from T cells, B-cell-depleted T cells, or PBMCs.

The authors' processing: Amplification of reference gene primers was used by the study to estimate nucleated cell counts. Assay used: immunoSEQ multiplex PCR; TCRdb lists only in-frame clones, some missing. V, J and clone size reflect that table, while D and trimming were determined from the DNA. The data show about 40,000 clones, approximately 83% seen once. CDR3 length: 16 amino acids. The germline V gene has CDR1 SGHRS and CDR2 YFSETQ. V gave up 0 bases and J gave up 5 bases; unmatched junction bases: 7. This clone was counted between two and nine times. The sequencing sample was made of peripheral blood. The receptor was isolated from a woman aged 55 to 70 with acute or convalescent COVID-19. V is TRBV5-1 and J is TRBJ2-7, with 11 bases matching TRBD2. CDR3 in DNA: TGCGCCAGCAGCTTGGGACGTCTAGCGGGAGGCAACGAGCAGTACTTC. It specifies CASSLGRLAGGNEQYF. The complete variable domain, with remaining parts taken from reference TRBV5-1 and TRBJ2-7, reads KAGVTQTPRYLIKTRGQQVTLSCSPISGHRSVSWYQQTPGQGLQFLFEYFSETQRNKGNFPGRFSGRQFSNSRSEMNVSTLELGDSALYLCASSLGRLAGGNEQYFGPGTRLTVT.